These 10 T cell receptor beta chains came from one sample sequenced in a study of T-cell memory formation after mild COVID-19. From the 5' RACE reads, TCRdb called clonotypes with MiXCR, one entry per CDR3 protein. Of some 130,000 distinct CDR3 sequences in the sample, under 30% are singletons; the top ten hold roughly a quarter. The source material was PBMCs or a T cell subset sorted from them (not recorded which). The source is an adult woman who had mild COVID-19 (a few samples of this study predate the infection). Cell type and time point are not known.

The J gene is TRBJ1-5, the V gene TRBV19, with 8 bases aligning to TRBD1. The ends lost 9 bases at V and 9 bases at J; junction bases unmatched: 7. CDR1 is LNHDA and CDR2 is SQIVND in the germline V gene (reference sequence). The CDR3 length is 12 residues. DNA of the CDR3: TGTGCCAGCCGACAGGGGCTGACGCCCCAGCATTTT. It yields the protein CASRQGLTPQHF.

For the CDR3, the DNA is TGTGCCAGCAGCCCGGCGGGACTAGTCGTAGATACGCAGTATTTT. Its protein product is CASSPAGLVVDTQYF. V usage is TRBV7-6 and J usage is TRBJ2-3, with 8 nucleotides matching TRBD2. CDR1 and CDR2 from the germline V gene are SGHVS and FNYEAQ. The CDR3 is 15 residues long. With V trimmed by 5 bases and J by 5 bases, 9 bases remained unmatched.

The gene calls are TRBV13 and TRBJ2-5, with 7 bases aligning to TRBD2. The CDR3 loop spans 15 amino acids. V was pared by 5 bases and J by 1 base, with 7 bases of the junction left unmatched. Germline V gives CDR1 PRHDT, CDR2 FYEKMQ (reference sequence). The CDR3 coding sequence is TGTGCCAGCAGCGCGACTAGCCCACTCCAAGAGACCCAGTACTTC. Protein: CASSATSPLQETQYF.

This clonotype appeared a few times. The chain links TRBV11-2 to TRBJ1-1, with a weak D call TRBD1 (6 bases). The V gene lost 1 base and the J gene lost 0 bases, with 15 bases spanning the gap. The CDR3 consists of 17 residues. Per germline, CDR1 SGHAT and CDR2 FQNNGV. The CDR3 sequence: CASSLAGDTLMNTEAFF. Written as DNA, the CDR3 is TGTGCCAGCAGCTTAGCTGGGGACACACTGATGAACACTGAAGCTTTCTTT.

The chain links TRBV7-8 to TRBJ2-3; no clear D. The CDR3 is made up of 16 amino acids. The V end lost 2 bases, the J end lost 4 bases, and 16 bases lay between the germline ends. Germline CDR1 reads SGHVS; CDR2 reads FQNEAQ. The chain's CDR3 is CASSLYPSGGADTQYF. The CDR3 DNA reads TGTGCCAGCAGCTTATACCCCTCCGGCGGAGCAGATACGCAGTATTTT.

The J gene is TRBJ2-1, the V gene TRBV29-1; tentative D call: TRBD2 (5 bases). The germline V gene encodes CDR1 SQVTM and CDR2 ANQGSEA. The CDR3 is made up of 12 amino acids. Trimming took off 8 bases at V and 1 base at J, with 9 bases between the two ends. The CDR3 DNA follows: TGCAGCTTGCGAGGGTCCTACAATGAGCAGTTCTTC. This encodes CSLRGSYNEQFF.

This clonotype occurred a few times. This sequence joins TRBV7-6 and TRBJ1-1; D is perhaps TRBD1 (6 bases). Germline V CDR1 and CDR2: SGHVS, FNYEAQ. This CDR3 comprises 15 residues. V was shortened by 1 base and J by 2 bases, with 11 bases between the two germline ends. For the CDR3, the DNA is TGTGCCAGCAGCTTAGGGTGGGGACACAACACTGAAGCTTTCTTT. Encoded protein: CASSLGWGHNTEAFF.

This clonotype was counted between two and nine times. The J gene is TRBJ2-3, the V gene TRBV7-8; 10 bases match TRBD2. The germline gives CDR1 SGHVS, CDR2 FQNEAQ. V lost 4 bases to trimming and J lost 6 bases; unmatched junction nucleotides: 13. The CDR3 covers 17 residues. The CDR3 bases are TGTGCCAGCAGCTCAGAGCCTAGCGGGGGCTACCCGGATACGCAGTATTTT. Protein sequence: CASSSEPSGGYPDTQYF.

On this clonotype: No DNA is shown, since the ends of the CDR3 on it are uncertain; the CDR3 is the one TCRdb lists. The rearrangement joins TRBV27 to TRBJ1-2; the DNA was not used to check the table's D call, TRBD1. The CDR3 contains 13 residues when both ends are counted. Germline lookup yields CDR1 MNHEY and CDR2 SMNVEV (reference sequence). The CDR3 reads CASSSSGDYGYTF.

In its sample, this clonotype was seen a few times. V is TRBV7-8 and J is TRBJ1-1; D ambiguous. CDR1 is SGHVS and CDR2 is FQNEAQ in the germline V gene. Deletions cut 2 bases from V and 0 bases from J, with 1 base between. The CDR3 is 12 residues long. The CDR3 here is CASSLMNTEAFF. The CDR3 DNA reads TGTGCCAGCAGCTTAATGAACACTGAAGCTTTCTTT.